Listed here are 30 T cell receptor beta chains from one sample, sequenced in a study of cytomegalovirus exposure and HLA in healthy donors. Amplification used 60 Vbeta primers and 13 Jbeta primers. Some clones are missing from TCRdb's copy, which holds only in-frame ones; the method was immunoSEQ multiplex PCR. This sample yields 150,000 or so clones, of which about 72% are seen a single time; less than 2.5% belongs to the top ten. The source material was PBMCs. All receptors come from a human donor in good health.

This clone has only a few counts. The rearrangement joins TRBV2 to TRBJ2-2; 7 bases agree with TRBD2. The V segment lost 5 bases and the J segment 4 bases; nucleotides outside the gene matches: 4. The CDR3 is 14 residues long. Germline-derived CDR1 and CDR2 are SNHLY and FYNNEI. This CDR3 is CASSSGRSTGELFF. For the CDR3, the DNA is TGTGCCAGCAGTTCCGGGAGGTCCACCGGGGAGCTGTTTTTT.

This sequence joins TRBV15 and TRBJ1-3; unclear D gene. Germline V gene sequence: CDR1 LNHNV, CDR2 YYDKDF (reference sequence). V lost 0 bases and J 1 base, leaving 10 bases between the germline ends. The CDR3 is made up of 16 amino acids. Written as DNA, the CDR3 is TGTGCCACCAGCAGAGATTATGAGGGTTCTGGAAACACCATATATTTT. Amino acids: CATSRDYEGSGNTIYF.

This chain joins TRBV27 and TRBJ2-7; D ambiguous. CDR3 length equals 12 residues. Trimming took 2 bases from V and 6 from J, leaving 8 bases between them. In germline, CDR1 is MNHEY, CDR2 SMNVEV (reference sequence). DNA of the CDR3: TGTGCCAGCAGTTTAGGCGGTTCCGAGCAGTACTTC. As protein: CASSLGGSEQYF.

This clone was seen a few times. The rearrangement uses TRBV7-8 and TRBJ2-1; 8 bases fit TRBD1. CDR1 is SGHVS and CDR2 is FQNEAQ in the germline V gene. The CDR3 length is 14 residues. J gave up 8 bases and V 5 bases, and 8 bases lay outside the gene matches. The CDR3, as DNA: TGTGCCAGCAGCCCGGACAGGGTAGTCGATGAGCAGTTCTTC. Translated: CASSPDRVVDEQFF.

This chain links TRBV29-1 with TRBJ2-5; 10 bases align to TRBD1. The junction had 5 bases not matched to a gene; V was cut back by 7 bases and J by 0 bases. The germline V gene encodes CDR1 SQVTM and CDR2 ANQGSEA. The CDR3 runs 14 residues. The CDR3 is CSARQGAHQETQYF. In DNA form, the CDR3 reads TGCAGCGCGCGACAGGGGGCCCACCAAGAGACCCAGTACTTC.

This chain connects TRBV7-9 to TRBJ1-1, with TRBD1 matching 7 bases. After removal of 5 bases from V and 1 base from J, the junction contained 4 bases not matched to a gene. The length of the CDR3 is 14 residues. The V gene's germline CDR1 is SEHNR and CDR2 FQNEAQ (reference sequence). In DNA, the CDR3 is TGTGCCAGCAGCCTGACAGGGACGAACACTGAAGCTTTCTTT. It translates to CASSLTGTNTEAFF.

The chain has TRBV7-2 and TRBJ1-2, with a possible D match to TRBD1 (6 bases). CDR1 and CDR2 (germline): SGHTA, FQGNSA. This CDR3 has 14 amino acids. V dropped 5 bases and J dropped 8 bases, with 18 bases sitting between them. CDR3 in amino acids: CASSPRRGGQGYTF. The CDR3 DNA reads TGTGCCAGCAGCCCAAGGAGGGGGGGTCAAGGCTACACCTTC. The full variable domain, its missing parts supplied by reference TRBV7-2 and TRBJ1-2, is GAGVSQSPSNKVTEKGKDVELRCDPISGHTALYWYRQSLGQGLEFLIYFQGNSAPDKSGLPSDRFSAERTGGSVSTLTIQRTQQEDSAVYLCASSPRRGGQGYTFGSGTRLTVV.

The chain links TRBV7-2 to TRBJ2-7; TRBD1 aligns across 10 bases. The V gene end was trimmed by 5 bases and the J gene end by 6 bases; junction bases not matched to a gene: 7. The CDR3 runs to 14 residues. Germline CDR1 reads SGHTA; CDR2 reads FQGNSA. The CDR3 bases are TGTGCCAGCAGCGCACCGGGACAGGGGTCCGAGCAGTACTTC. It specifies CASSAPGQGSEQYF.

The chain couples TRBV23-1 to TRBJ2-7; TRBD1 matches at 7 bases. Being an ORF, TRBV23-1 has a function that is uncertain. This CDR3 spans 14 amino acids. The junction had 10 bases not matched to a gene; V was cut back by 10 bases and J by 1 base. The CDR3 DNA sequence: TGCGCCACCTCAGGGGACAGACGATCCTACGAGCAGTACTTC. Its protein product is CATSGDRRSYEQYF.

Only one count was recorded for this clone. The chain links TRBV9 to TRBJ2-7; D uncertain. Trimming removed 0 bases at V and 1 base at J, with 11 bases between. CDR1 is SGDLS, CDR2 YYNGEE, per germline. The CDR3 is 15 amino acids. The CDR3 loop reads CASSVVALPSYEQYF. CDR3 bases: TGTGCCAGCAGCGTAGTTGCTCTACCGTCCTACGAGCAGTACTTC.

The V gene is TRBV7-8, the J gene TRBJ2-2; 8 bases are a match to TRBD1. This CDR3 is 14 amino acids long. V was clipped by 5 bases and J by 7 bases; unmatched bases: 6. Germline CDR1 and CDR2: SGHVS and FQNEAQ. As DNA, the CDR3 is TGTGCCAGCAGCGGCAGGGGGCAGGGCGGGGAGCTGTTTTTT. It yields the protein CASSGRGQGGELFF.

This clone was observed a few times. V gene TRBV5-6 combines with J gene TRBJ2-2; 12 bases are shared with TRBD2. Germline V gene data show CDR1 as SGHDT and CDR2 as YYEEEE. This CDR3 region has 18 residues. Unmatched junction bases numbered 9, after V lost 0 bases and J lost 6 bases. CDR3 sequence: CASSLELAGGPLAGELFF. The CDR3 DNA reads TGTGCCAGCAGCTTGGAACTAGCGGGGGGTCCCCTCGCCGGGGAGCTGTTTTTT. The full variable domain, with the rest looked up from reference TRBV5-6 and TRBJ2-2, is DAGVTQSPTHLIKTRGQQVTLRCSPKSGHDTVSWYQQALGQGPQFIFQYYEEEERQRGNFPDRFSGHQFPNYSSELNVNALLLGDSALYLCASSLELAGGPLAGELFFGEGSRLTVL.

The V gene is TRBV7-9, the J gene TRBJ1-2, with unresolved D. The V gene lost 2 bases and the J gene lost 4 bases, with 14 bases spanning the gap. Germline V CDR1 and CDR2: SEHNR, FQNEAQ (reference sequence). The length of the CDR3 is 15 residues. The CDR3 DNA is TGTGCCAGCAGCTTATCCACAGAGAGTTCCTATGGCTACACCTTC. The encoded protein is CASSLSTESSYGYTF.

In its sample, this clone was seen a few times. The chain carries TRBV18 and TRBJ1-5, with 8 bases lining up with TRBD1. Germline V gives CDR1 KGHSH, CDR2 LQKENI. The CDR3 runs to 15 residues. Trimming removed 2 bases from V and 3 bases from J; junction bases left unmatched: 3. In DNA, the CDR3 is TGTGCCAGCTCACCAGCAGGGGGCAACAATCAGCCCCAGCATTTT. It is translated as CASSPAGGNNQPQHF. Variable domain in full (rest from reference TRBV18 and TRBJ1-5): NAGVMQNPRHLVRRRGQEARLRCSPMKGHSHVYWYRQLPEEGLKFMVYLQKENIIDESGMPKERFSAEFPKEGPSILRIQQVVRGDSAAYFCASSPAGGNNQPQHFGDGTRLSIL.

This chain connects TRBV7-3 to TRBJ1-1; D remains ambiguous. Trimming pared 2 bases from V and 1 base from J, leaving 8 bases between. The CDR3 consists of 14 residues. Germline V gene lookup returns CDR1 SGHTA and CDR2 FQGTGA. CDR3 amino acids: CASSLSAGNTEAFF. Here the CDR3 DNA reads TGTGCCAGCAGCTTATCAGCGGGGAACACTGAAGCTTTCTTT.

This chain links TRBV5-1 with TRBJ2-1; possibly TRBD1 for D (6 bases). The CDR3 consists of 15 residues. Between the trimmed V and J ends, which lost 4 bases and 0 bases, there was a span of 11 bases. The germline CDR1 and CDR2 sequences are SGHRS and YFSETQ. The CDR3 DNA reads as TGCGCCAGCAGCCTAGGGACATACTCCTACAATGAGCAGTTCTTC. Translating it yields CASSLGTYSYNEQFF.

The rearrangement uses TRBV11-1 and TRBJ2-7; D is uncertain. The CDR3 sequence is 13 residues long. The ends were cut back, 3 bases at V and 3 bases at J, with 9 bases in the middle. Germline CDR1 and CDR2: SGHAT and FQDESV (reference sequence). The CDR3 loop reads CASSFSLNYEQYF. The CDR3 region has the DNA TGTGCCAGCAGCTTTTCCCTTAACTACGAGCAGTACTTC.

The chain employs TRBV30 and TRBJ1-4; TRBD1 aligns across 7 bases. V shed 7 bases, J shed 6 bases, and the junction held 5 bases outside the gene matches. Germline assignment: CDR1 GTSNPN and CDR2 SVGIG (reference sequence). The length of the CDR3 is 12 residues. The CDR3 region has the DNA TGTGCCTTGGGACAGATTTATGAAAAACTGTTTTTT. It yields the protein CALGQIYEKLFF.

Points on this clone: One junction end does not reproduce the germline sequence, and a read error may be involved. This chain connects TRBV7-3 to TRBJ2-2; TRBD2 matches 13 bases. Germline loops: CDR1 SGHTA, CDR2 FQGTGA. The CDR3 length is 16 residues. The DNA for the CDR3 is TGTGCCAGCAGCCTAACTAGCGGGGGGGCCCCCGGGGAGCTGTTTTTT. Protein: CASSLTSGGAPGELFF.

The chain couples TRBV4-1 to TRBJ1-1; weak D call: TRBD1 (6 bases). Trimming took 4 bases from V and 6 from J, leaving 15 bases between them. The germline V gene has CDR1 MGHRA and CDR2 YSYEKL. The CDR3 spans 14 residues. This CDR3 reads CASSRIPGDPEAFF. CDR3 nucleotide sequence: TGCGCCAGCAGCCGTATCCCAGGGGACCCTGAAGCTTTCTTT.

This rearrangement joins TRBV7-9 to TRBJ2-7, with 11 bases lining up with TRBD1. The CDR3 loop spans 14 amino acids. With 4 bases clipped from V and 3 bases from J, the junction kept 2 bases outside the gene matches. CDR1 is SEHNR and CDR2 is FQNEAQ in the germline V gene (reference sequence). DNA for the CDR3: TGTGCCAGCAGCTCAGGGACAGGGGGCTACGAGCAGTACTTC. Protein sequence: CASSSGTGGYEQYF. The full variable domain, in which reference TRBV7-9 and TRBJ2-7 provide the parts outside the CDR3, is DTGVSQNPRHKITKRGQNVTFRCDPISEHNRLYWYRQTLGQGPEFLTYFQNEAQLEKSRLLSDRFSAERPKGSFSTLEIQRTEQGDSAMYLCASSSGTGGYEQYFGPGTRLTVT.

This clone was found a few times. The V call is TRBV7-2, the J call TRBJ2-7; 12 nucleotides match TRBD2. The V and J ends lost 3 bases and 5 bases, in that order; junction bases with no gene match: 5. From germline, CDR1 is SGHTA and CDR2 FQGNSA. This CDR3 has 15 residues. The chain's CDR3 is CASSLTSGGSDEQYF. CDR3 nucleotide sequence: TGTGCCAGCAGCTTGACTAGCGGGGGTAGTGACGAGCAGTACTTC.

In its sample, this clone was seen once. This chain connects TRBV19 to TRBJ2-7; possibly TRBD2 for D (8 bases). V was clipped by 6 bases and J by 2 bases, with 14 bases between them. The CDR3 runs 14 residues. The germline V gene encodes CDR1 LNHDA and CDR2 SQIVND (reference sequence). CDR3 coding DNA: TGTGCCAGTAGCGCGGGGGGACAGACCTACGAGCAGTACTTC. Its protein is CASSAGGQTYEQYF.

The chain has TRBV7-2 and TRBJ2-7; TRBD1 might be the D (6 bases). The length of the CDR3 is 13 residues. V lost 8 bases and J lost 1, with 12 bases in between. Per the germline V gene, CDR1 is SGHTA and CDR2 is FQGNSA. In DNA form, the CDR3 reads TGTGCCAGCGGGTGGGGGACATCCTACGAGCAGTACTTC. Protein sequence: CASGWGTSYEQYF.

The rearrangement links TRBV6-5 to TRBJ2-7, with TRBD1 as a possible D gene (5 bases). There are 12 residues in the CDR3. The ends were cut back, 6 bases at V and 3 bases at J, with 9 bases in the middle. Germline V gene sequence: CDR1 MNHEY, CDR2 SVGAGI. CDR3 DNA: TGTGCCAGCAGCCAAACAGGCTACGAGCAGTACTTC. Translated: CASSQTGYEQYF.

This chain uses TRBV5-1 with TRBJ1-6; D is perhaps TRBD1 (6 bases). This CDR3 comprises 16 residues. Germline V lookup: CDR1 SGHRS, CDR2 YFSETQ. Trimming removed 0 bases at V and 10 bases at J, with 17 bases between. CDR3 sequence reads: CASSLAGGPRGSPLHF. The CDR3 nucleotides are TGCGCCAGCAGCTTGGCCGGGGGGCCACGGGGATCACCCCTCCACTTT.

This clone was observed once. The genes are TRBV30 and TRBJ2-5; 7 nucleotides match TRBD2. Germline V gene lookup returns CDR1 GTSNPN and CDR2 SVGIG (reference sequence). CDR3 length: 14 amino acids. V shed 6 bases, J shed 0 bases, and the junction held 7 bases outside the gene matches. The CDR3 protein is CACGGGSYQETQYF. As DNA, the CDR3 is TGTGCCTGTGGCGGGGGTTCGTACCAAGAGACCCAGTACTTC.

V is TRBV6-1 and J is TRBJ2-5; D remains unclear. The CDR3 covers 14 residues. The V end was cut by 6 bases, the J end by 2 bases, with 13 bases between. CDR1 and CDR2 from the germline V gene are MNHNS and SASEGT. CDR3 nucleotide sequence: TGTGCCAGCAGCTACGACTGGAAACAAGAGACCCAGTACTTC. Its translation: CASSYDWKQETQYF.

The rearrangement links TRBV18 to TRBJ2-7; D is perhaps TRBD2 (5 bases). Germline lookup yields CDR1 KGHSH and CDR2 LQKENI. The CDR3 is 11 residues long. V was pared by 3 bases and J by 12 bases, with 12 bases between. The CDR3 coding sequence is TGTGCCAGCTCACCCGAATCCGGACTGTACTTC. It is translated as CASSPESGLYF.

This chain uses TRBV12-5 with TRBJ2-1; 8 nucleotides match TRBD1. Per germline, CDR1 LGHNT and CDR2 FRNRAP. Trimming removed 5 bases from V and 5 bases from J; junction bases left unmatched: 8. This CDR3 has 15 residues. CDR3 sequence reads: CASGKGQGSDNEQFF. CDR3 bases: TGTGCTAGTGGTAAAGGACAGGGAAGTGACAATGAGCAGTTCTTC.